The clone carrying this T cell receptor beta chain was seen more than once but under ten times. These data are taken from a study of blood T cell repertoires in COVID-19. Study summary: COVID-19 samples from acute and convalescent phases originated in the United States, Italy and Spain. In each case, the material was cDNA or gDNA derived from T cells, B-cell-depleted T cells, or PBMCs.

Per the original methods: Reference gene primer amplification gave estimated nucleated cell counts. Assay used: immunoSEQ multiplex PCR; TCRdb lists only in-frame clones, some missing. Clone size and V and J calls were adopted from that table, with D and trimming inferred from the DNA. The data hold around 20,000 clones, with around 85% observed a single time. The CDR3 has 12 residues. The V gene's germline CDR1 is SQVTM and CDR2 ANQGSEA. V was clipped by 7 bases and J by 3 bases; unmatched bases: 5. The rearrangement uses TRBV29-1 and TRBJ2-5; 7 bases agree with TRBD2. This receptor was taken from a man older than 75 with acute or convalescent COVID-19. Sequencing was carried out using peripheral blood. The CDR3, as DNA: TGCAGCGCCCCAGCGGGGAAAGAGACCCAGTACTTC. Translating gives CSAPAGKETQYF.